The T cell receptor beta chain under discussion was sequenced for a study of blood T cell repertoires in COVID-19. Study overall: COVID-19 samples collected from the United States, Italy and Spain covered acute and convalescent phases. Sources were T cells, B-cell-depleted T cells, or PBMCs; the material itself was cDNA or gDNA.

V gave up 3 bases and J gave up 9 bases; unmatched junction bases: 12. The germline V gene encodes CDR1 SGDLS and CDR2 YYNGEE. This CDR3 comprises 16 residues. The authors' processing: Amplification of reference gene primers provided the estimated nucleated cell counts. TCRdb's table, derived via immunoSEQ multiplex PCR, lists solely in-frame clones and lacks some. From that table come the V and J calls and clone size; the DNA was used to work out D and trimming. The data show about 270,000 clones, roughly 86% seen once. The sample was peripheral blood. This rearrangement joins TRBV9 to TRBJ2-1; 10 bases agree with TRBD2. The sequence was obtained from a man between 40 and 49 years old with active or convalescent COVID-19. As DNA, the CDR3 is TGTGCCAGCAGCGGACCTAGCGGGAGAGAGTGGAGTGAGCAGTTCTTC. Amino acids: CASSGPSGREWSEQFF.